This TCR beta chain originates from a study of T cell repertoires in cytomegalovirus infection. Study in general: Recently identified HLA-C-restricted CMV epitopes and well-studied HLA-B-restricted CMV epitopes were used by the study. Public TCR beta signatures marked donors with CMV infection and the matching HLA. Overall study results and limits: Summed frequency of shared TCR beta families picked out CMV carriers who also had the relevant HLA. Ex vivo, HLA-C-restricted CMV-specific TCR beta clonotypes prevailed over the rest of the response.

With respect to this clonotype: Its specificity is not known.

TCRdb re-analysed the reads in MiXCR, keeping a single row per CDR3 protein. The sample has about 920,000 distinct CDR3 sequences, roughly 30% seen once. Trimming took off 2 bases at V and 2 bases at J, with 10 bases between the two ends. Germline V lookup: CDR1 SNHLY, CDR2 FYNNEI. CDR3 length: 14 residues. V usage is TRBV2 and J usage is TRBJ2-7, with D tentatively TRBD2 (6 bases). This receptor was taken from a human donor in good health (CMV status not recorded). Some clones in this sample may be carry-over from other donors' samples. The sample consisted of cultured CD8+ T cells from PBMCs, taken from culture after CMV antigen stimulation. CDR3 bases: TGTGCCAGCAGTGAAAGGACTATCCCCTACGAGCAGTACTTC. Protein sequence: CASSERTIPYEQYF.